A single sample is the source of the 14 T cell receptor beta chains below, sequenced in a study of blood T cells in healthy people across ages. Sample-barcoded 5' priming and a J-beta primer mix drove a second PCR of roughly 7 to 11 cycles. TCRdb recomputed calls from the 5' RACE reads with MiXCR, one row per CDR3 protein. This sample has over a million distinct CDR3 sequences, with 42% found just once. Sequenced sample: blood. The receptors were gathered from a woman aged 18-29 years in good health.

This clonotype was observed a few times. The gene calls are TRBV6-2 or TRBV6-3 and TRBJ2-3; 8 bases match TRBD2. The CDR3 runs 14 residues. Losses at the gene ends were 7 bases for V and 5 bases for J; bases not matched to a gene: 8. The V gene's germline CDR1 is MNHEY and CDR2 SVGEGT. CDR3 in DNA: TGTGCCAGCACCCTCGGACTAGCTGGAGATACGCAGTATTTT. Translated, it gives CASTLGLAGDTQYF.

The V and J genes are TRBV20-1 and TRBJ2-3; 9 bases match TRBD1. CDR1 and CDR2 from the germline V gene are DFQATT and SNEGSKA (reference sequence). V lost 2 bases and J lost 5; bases outside the gene matches: 8. The CDR3 has 15 residues. The CDR3 bases are TGCAGTGCTAGATGGGGACAGGGTATAGGAGATACGCAGTATTTT. Its protein is CSARWGQGIGDTQYF.

The chain combines TRBV7-2 with TRBJ2-1, with 9 bases identical to TRBD2. The CDR3 extends over 15 amino acids. The V and J ends lost 2 bases and 6 bases, in that order; junction bases with no gene match: 5. Germline CDR1 SGHTA, CDR2 FQGNSA. The CDR3 region has the DNA TGTGCCAGCAGCTTACGGCGGGGGGGGCGCAATGAGCAGTTCTTC. It translates to CASSLRRGGRNEQFF.

This clonotype was seen a handful of times. The V and J genes are TRBV20-1 and TRBJ2-7; D uncertain. This CDR3 contains 13 residues. Germline values: CDR1 DFQATT, CDR2 SNEGSKA (reference sequence). With 0 bases removed from V and 5 bases from J, the gap between germline ends came to 11 bases. CDR3: CSAREVNLDEQYF. The DNA of the CDR3 is TGCAGTGCTAGAGAGGTGAATCTAGACGAGCAGTACTTC.

The genes are TRBV7-2 and TRBJ2-5, with D tentatively TRBD2 (5 bases). The DNA end is more similar to TRBJ2-7, so the J call may be wrong. Germline CDR1 and CDR2: SGHTA and FQGNSA. The CDR3 spans 15 residues. DNA of the CDR3: TGTGCCAGCAGCTTAGTTATAGCGTTATACTACGAGCAGTACTTC. It codes for CASSLVIALYYEQYF.

On this clonotype itself: A read error may explain this, as a much larger clone is one base away. The chain couples TRBV4-1 to TRBJ2-1; the D call may be TRBD1 or TRBD2 (5 bases each). The germline CDR1 and CDR2 sequences are MGHRA and YSYEKL. The CDR3 has 12 residues. This chain's CDR3 is CASSPGANKQFF. Here the CDR3 DNA reads TGCGCCAGCAGCCCCGGGGCCAATAAGCAGTTCTTC.

This chain joins TRBV12-5 and TRBJ2-1, with unresolved D. Germline-derived CDR1 and CDR2 are LGHNT and FRNRAP. This CDR3 is 13 amino acids long. V lost 7 bases to trimming and J lost 1 base, with 8 bases between them. The CDR3 loop reads CASAFSSYNEQFF. The DNA for the CDR3 is TGTGCTAGTGCCTTTTCGTCCTACAATGAGCAGTTCTTC.

The sample holds one count of this clonotype. The V and J genes are TRBV24-1 and TRBJ1-1, with D hard to call. The CDR3 loop spans 14 amino acids. The germline V and J ends were trimmed by 2 bases and 5 bases, with 11 bases remaining between them. Germline values: CDR1 KGHDR, CDR2 SFDVKD. This CDR3 is CATSDSRRSTEAFF. CDR3 nucleotide sequence: TGTGCCACCAGTGATTCCCGGAGAAGTACTGAAGCTTTCTTT.

The chain links TRBV12-3 or TRBV12-4 to TRBJ2-7; D may correspond to TRBD1 or TRBD2 (5 bases each). Trimming cost V 1 base and J 6 bases, with 16 bases left between them. The CDR3 runs 15 residues. The chain's CDR3 is CASSLEGWGYSEQYF. The CDR3 DNA is TGTGCCAGCAGTTTAGAGGGTTGGGGGTATTCCGAGCAGTACTTC.

The J gene is TRBJ1-1, the V gene TRBV10-2; D remains unclear. Trimming took off 5 bases at V and 0 bases at J, with 10 bases between the two ends. Per the germline V gene, CDR1 is WSHSY and CDR2 is SAAADI. This CDR3 contains 14 residues. For the CDR3, the DNA is TGCGCCAGCAGTCCTGAACCTTTGAACACTGAAGCTTTCTTT. Encoded protein: CASSPEPLNTEAFF.

This sequence joins TRBV29-1 and TRBJ2-3; no firm D call. CDR1 and CDR2 from the germline V gene are SQVTM and ANQGSEA. V was trimmed by 5 bases and J by 0 bases, leaving 12 bases between them. CDR3 length equals 14 residues. The CDR3 nucleotides read TGCAGCGTTAACCTGGCAGCTAGCACAGATACGCAGTATTTT. Amino acid sequence: CSVNLAASTDTQYF.

The chain is built from TRBV5-1 and TRBJ1-5; D perhaps matches TRBD1 (5 bases). The CDR3 has 15 amino acids. Germline V gene data show CDR1 as SGHRS and CDR2 as YFSETQ. V dropped 6 bases and J dropped 7 bases, with 20 bases sitting between them. The CDR3 loop is CASKPLSGPHQPQHF. The CDR3, as DNA: TGCGCCAGCAAACCTTTATCAGGGCCCCACCAGCCCCAGCATTTT.

This clonotype occurred a few times. The rearrangement joins TRBV6-1 to TRBJ2-7, with D hard to call. Germline lookup yields CDR1 MNHNS and CDR2 SASEGT. The CDR3 is 15 residues long. Trimming shortened V by 2 bases and J by 2 bases, and 13 bases separated the two germline ends. The CDR3 DNA is TGTGCCAGCAGTGAAAGGGAACTCGGAACCTACGAGCAGTACTTC. It is translated as CASSERELGTYEQYF.

The chain links TRBV6-1 to TRBJ2-7; D might be TRBD2 (5 bases). Germline V lookup: CDR1 MNHNS, CDR2 SASEGT. The CDR3 spans 14 residues. The germline V and J ends were trimmed by 0 bases and 4 bases, with 10 bases remaining between them. The CDR3 region is CASSEAPGGYEQYF. The CDR3 DNA is TGTGCCAGCAGTGAAGCGCCAGGAGGATACGAGCAGTACTTC.